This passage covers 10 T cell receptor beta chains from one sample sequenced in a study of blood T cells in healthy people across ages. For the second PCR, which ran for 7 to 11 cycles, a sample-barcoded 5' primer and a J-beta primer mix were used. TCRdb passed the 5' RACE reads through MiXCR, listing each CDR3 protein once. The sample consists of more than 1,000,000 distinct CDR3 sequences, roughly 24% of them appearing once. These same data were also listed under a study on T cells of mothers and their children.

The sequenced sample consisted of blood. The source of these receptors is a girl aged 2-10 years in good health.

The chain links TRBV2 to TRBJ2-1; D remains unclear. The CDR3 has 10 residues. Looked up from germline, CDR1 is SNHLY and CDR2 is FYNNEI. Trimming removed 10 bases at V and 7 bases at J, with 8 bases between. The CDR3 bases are TGTGCCACCGACCGAAATGAGCAGTTCTTC. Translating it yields CATDRNEQFF.

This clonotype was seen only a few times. In nucleotides, the CDR3 is TGTGCCAGCAGCGGTAGCGGGATGGGGGAGCAGTACTTC. Translation: CASSGSGMGEQYF. The chain couples TRBV13 to TRBJ2-5; 8 positions match TRBD2. This CDR3 has 13 amino acids. Per the germline V gene, CDR1 is PRHDT and CDR2 is FYEKMQ (reference sequence). J was trimmed by 11 bases and V by 5 bases; bases with no gene match: 10.

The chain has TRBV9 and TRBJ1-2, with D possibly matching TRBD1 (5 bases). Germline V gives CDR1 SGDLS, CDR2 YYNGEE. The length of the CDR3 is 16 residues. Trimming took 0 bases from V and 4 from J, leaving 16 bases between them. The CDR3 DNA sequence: TGTGCCAGCAGCGTAGATACTCAGGGAACCGGCTATGGCTACACCTTC. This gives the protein CASSVDTQGTGYGYTF.

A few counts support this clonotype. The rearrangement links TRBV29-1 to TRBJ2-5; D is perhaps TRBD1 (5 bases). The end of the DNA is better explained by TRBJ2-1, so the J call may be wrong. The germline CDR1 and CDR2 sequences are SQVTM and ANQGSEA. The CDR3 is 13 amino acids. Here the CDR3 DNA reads TGCAGCGTTGAACGGGCAGGGTGGAATGAGCAGTTCTTC. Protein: CSVERAGWNEQFF.

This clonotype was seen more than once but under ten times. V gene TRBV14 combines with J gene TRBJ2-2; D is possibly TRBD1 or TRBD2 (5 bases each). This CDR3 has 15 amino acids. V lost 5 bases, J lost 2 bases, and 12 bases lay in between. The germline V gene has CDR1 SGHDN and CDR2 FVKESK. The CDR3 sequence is CASSAWDPNTGELFF. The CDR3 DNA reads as TGTGCCAGCAGCGCCTGGGACCCCAACACCGGGGAGCTGTTTTTT.

DNA of the CDR3: TGTGCCAGCAGTGATGGTGGGAGCAATCAGCCCCAGCATTTT. Translated: CASSDGGSNQPQHF. The chain uses TRBV25-1 and TRBJ1-5; D unclear. Per germline, CDR1 MGHDK and CDR2 SYGVNS. V dropped 3 bases and J dropped 1 base, with 7 bases sitting between them. The CDR3 sequence is 14 residues long.

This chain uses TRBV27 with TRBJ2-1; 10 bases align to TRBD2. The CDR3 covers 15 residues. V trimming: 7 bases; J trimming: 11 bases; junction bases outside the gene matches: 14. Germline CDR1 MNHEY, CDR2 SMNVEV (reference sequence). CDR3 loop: CASTPGVAGGVKQFF. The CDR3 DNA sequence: TGTGCCAGCACCCCCGGGGTAGCGGGAGGTGTAAAGCAGTTCTTC.

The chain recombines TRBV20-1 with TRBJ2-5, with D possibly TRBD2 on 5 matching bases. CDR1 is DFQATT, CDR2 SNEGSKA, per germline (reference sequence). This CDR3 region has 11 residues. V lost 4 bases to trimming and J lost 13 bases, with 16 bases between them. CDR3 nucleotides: TGCAGTGCTAAGTACGACTCCCGGGGGTACTTC. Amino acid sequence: CSAKYDSRGYF.

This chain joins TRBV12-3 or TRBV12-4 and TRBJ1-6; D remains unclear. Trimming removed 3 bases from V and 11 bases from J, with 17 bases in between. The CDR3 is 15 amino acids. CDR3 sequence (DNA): TGTGCCAGCAGTTTGAGGACGGCCAGTAGGGCACCCCTCCACTTT. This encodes CASSLRTASRAPLHF.

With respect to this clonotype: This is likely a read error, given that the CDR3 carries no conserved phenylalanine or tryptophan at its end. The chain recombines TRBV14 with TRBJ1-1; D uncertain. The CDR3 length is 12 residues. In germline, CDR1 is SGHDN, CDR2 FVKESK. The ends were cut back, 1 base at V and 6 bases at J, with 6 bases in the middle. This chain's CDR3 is CASSQVWSEAFL. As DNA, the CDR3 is TGTGCCAGCAGCCAAGTGTGGTCTGAAGCTTTCCTT.